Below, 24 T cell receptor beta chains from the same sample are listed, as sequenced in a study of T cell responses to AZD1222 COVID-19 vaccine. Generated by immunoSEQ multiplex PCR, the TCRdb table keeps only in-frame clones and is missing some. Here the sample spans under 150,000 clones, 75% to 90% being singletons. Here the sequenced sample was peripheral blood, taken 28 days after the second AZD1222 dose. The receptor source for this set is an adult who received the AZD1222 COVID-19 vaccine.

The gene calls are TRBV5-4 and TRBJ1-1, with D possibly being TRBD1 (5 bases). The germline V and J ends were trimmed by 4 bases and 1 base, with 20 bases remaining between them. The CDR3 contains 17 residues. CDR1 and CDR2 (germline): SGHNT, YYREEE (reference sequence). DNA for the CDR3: TGTGCCAGCAGCACCGCCCCCCCGGGACGGCAGAACACTGAAGCTTTCTTT. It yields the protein CASSTAPPGRQNTEAFF.

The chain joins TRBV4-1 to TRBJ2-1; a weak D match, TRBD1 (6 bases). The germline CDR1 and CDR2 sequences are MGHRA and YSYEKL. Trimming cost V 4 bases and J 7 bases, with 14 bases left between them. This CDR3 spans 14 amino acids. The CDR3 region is CASSPMQGWNEQFF. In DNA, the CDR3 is TGCGCCAGCAGCCCAATGCAGGGGTGGAATGAGCAGTTCTTC.

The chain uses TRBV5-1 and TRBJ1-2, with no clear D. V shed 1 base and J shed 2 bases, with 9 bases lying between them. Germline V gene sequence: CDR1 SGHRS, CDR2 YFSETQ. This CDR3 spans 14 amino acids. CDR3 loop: CASSLRVGNYGYTF. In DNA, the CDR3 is TGCGCCAGCAGCTTGAGGGTGGGGAACTATGGCTACACCTTC.

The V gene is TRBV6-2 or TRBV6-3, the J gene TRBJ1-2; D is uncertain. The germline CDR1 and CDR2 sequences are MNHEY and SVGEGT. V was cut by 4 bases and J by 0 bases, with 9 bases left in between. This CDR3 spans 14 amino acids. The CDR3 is CASSLGRPNYGYTF. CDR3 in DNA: TGTGCCAGCAGTTTAGGCAGACCTAACTATGGCTACACCTTC.

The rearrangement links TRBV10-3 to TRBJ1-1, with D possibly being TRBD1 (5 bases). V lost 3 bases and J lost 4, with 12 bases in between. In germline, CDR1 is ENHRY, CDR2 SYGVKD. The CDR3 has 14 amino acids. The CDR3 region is CAISDTQGTTEAFF. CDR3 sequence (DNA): TGTGCCATCAGTGATACCCAAGGGACCACTGAAGCTTTCTTT.

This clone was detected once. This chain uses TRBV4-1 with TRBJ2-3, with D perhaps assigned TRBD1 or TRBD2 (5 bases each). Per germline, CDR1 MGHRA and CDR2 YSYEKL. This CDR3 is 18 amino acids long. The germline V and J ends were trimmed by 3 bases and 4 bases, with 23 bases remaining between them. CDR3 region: CASSQPPGTRHSADTQYF. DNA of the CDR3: TGCGCCAGCAGCCAGCCCCCGGGGACCCGGCACAGTGCAGATACGCAGTATTTT.

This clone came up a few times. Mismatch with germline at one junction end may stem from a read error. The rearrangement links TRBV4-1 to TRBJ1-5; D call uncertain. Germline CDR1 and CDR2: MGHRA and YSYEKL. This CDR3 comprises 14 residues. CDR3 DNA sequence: TGCGCCAGCAGCCAAGTCCCGGAGAATCGGCCCCAGCATTTT. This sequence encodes CASSQVPENRPQHF.

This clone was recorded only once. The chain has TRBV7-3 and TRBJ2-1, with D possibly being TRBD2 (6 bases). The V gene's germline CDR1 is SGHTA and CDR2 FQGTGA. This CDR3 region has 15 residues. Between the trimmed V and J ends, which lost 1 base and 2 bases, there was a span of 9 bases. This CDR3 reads CASSLSGAAYNEQFF. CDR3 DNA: TGTGCCAGCAGCTTAAGCGGGGCGGCCTACAATGAGCAGTTCTTC. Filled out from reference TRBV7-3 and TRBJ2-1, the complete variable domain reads GAGVSQTPSNKVTEKGKYVELRCDPISGHTALYWYRQSLGQGPEFLIYFQGTGAADDSGLPNDRFFAVRPEGSVSTLKIQRTERGDSAVYLCASSLSGAAYNEQFFGPGTRLTVL.

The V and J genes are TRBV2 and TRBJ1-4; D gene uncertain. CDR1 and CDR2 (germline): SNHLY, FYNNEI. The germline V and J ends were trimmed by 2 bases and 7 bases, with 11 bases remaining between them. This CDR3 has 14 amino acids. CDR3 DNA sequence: TGTGCCAGCAGTGAACCCCGGGGTGGTGAAAAACTGTTTTTT. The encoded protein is CASSEPRGGEKLFF.

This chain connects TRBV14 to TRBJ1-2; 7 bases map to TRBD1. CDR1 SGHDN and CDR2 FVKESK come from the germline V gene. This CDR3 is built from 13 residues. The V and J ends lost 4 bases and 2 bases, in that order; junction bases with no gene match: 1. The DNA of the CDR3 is TGTGCCAGCAGCCTGACAGGGAACTATGGCTACACCTTC. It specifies CASSLTGNYGYTF.

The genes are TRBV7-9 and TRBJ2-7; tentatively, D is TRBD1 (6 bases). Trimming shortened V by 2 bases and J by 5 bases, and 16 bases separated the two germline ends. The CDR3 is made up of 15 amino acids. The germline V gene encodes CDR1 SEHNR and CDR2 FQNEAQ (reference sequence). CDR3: CASSLPGASIDEQYF. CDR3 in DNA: TGTGCCAGCAGCTTACCAGGGGCGTCCATCGACGAGCAGTACTTC.

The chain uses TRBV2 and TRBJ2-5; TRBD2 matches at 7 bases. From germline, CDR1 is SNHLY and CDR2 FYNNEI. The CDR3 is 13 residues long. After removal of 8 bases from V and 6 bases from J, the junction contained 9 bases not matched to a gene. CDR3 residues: CASGGGNVKTQYF. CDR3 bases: TGTGCCAGCGGGGGGGGGAACGTTAAGACCCAGTACTTC. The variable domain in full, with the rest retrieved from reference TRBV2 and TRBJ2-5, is EPEVTQTPSHQVTQMGQEVILRCVPISNHLYFYWYRQILGQKVEFLVSFYNNEISEKSEIFDDQFSVERPDGSNFTLKIRSTKLEDSAMYFCASGGGNVKTQYFGPGTRLLVL.

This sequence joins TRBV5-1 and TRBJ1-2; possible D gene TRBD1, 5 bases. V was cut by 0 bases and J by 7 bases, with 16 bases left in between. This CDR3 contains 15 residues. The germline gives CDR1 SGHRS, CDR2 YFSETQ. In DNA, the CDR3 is TGCGCCAGCAGCTTGGCCCAGGGCCTACTAGGTGGCTACACCTTC. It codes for CASSLAQGLLGGYTF.

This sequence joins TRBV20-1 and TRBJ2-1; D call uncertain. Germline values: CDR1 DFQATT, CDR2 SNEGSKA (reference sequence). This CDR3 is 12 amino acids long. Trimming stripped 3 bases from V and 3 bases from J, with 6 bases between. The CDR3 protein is CSASRGYNEQFF. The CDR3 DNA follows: TGCAGTGCTAGTCGTGGCTACAATGAGCAGTTCTTC.

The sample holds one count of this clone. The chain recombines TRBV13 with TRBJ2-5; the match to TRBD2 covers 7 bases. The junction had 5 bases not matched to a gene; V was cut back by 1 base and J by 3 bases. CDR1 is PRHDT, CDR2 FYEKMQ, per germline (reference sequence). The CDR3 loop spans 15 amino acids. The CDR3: CASSLDGAGEETQYF. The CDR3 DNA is TGTGCCAGCAGCTTAGACGGGGCGGGGGAAGAGACCCAGTACTTC.

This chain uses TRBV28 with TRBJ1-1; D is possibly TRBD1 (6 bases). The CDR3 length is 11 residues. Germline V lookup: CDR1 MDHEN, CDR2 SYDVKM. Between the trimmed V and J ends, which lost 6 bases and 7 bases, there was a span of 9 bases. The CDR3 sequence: CASSPQGEAFF. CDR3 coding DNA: TGTGCCAGCAGCCCACAGGGTGAAGCTTTCTTT. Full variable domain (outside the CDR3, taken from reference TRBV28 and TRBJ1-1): DVKVTQSSRYLVKRTGEKVFLECVQDMDHENMFWYRQDPGLGLRLIYFSYDVKMKEKGDIPEGYSVSREKKERFSLILESASTNQTSMYLCASSPQGEAFFGQGTRLTVV.

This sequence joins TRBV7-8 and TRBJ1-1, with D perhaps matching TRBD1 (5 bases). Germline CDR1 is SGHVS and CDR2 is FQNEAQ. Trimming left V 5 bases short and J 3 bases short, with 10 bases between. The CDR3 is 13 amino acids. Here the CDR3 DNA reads TGTGCCAGCAGCAACCGCAGGGACACTGAAGCTTTCTTT. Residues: CASSNRRDTEAFF.

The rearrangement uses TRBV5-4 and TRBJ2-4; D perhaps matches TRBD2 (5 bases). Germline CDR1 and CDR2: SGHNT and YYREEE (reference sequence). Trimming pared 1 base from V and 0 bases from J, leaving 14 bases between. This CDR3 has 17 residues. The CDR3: CASSLSEGTVAKNIQYF. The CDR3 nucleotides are TGTGCCAGCAGCTTGAGCGAGGGTACTGTAGCCAAAAACATTCAGTACTTC.

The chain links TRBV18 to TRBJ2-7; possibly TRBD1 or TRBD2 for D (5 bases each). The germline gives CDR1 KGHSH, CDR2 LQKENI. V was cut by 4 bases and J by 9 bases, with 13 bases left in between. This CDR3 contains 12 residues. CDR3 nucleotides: TGTGCCAGCTCACTTGTGGGGGAAGGGCAGTACTTC. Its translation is CASSLVGEGQYF.

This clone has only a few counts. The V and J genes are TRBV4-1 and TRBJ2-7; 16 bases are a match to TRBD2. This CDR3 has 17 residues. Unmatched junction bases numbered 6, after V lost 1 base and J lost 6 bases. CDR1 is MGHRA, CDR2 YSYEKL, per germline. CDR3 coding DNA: TGCGCCAGCAGCCAAGTGGGACTAGCGGGAGGGCGCGGCGAGCAGTACTTC. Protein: CASSQVGLAGGRGEQYF.

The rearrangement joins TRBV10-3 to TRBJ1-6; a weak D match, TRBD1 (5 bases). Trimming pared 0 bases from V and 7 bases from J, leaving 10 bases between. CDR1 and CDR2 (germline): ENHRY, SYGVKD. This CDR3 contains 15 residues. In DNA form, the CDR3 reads TGTGCCATCAGTGAGTCGTGGGACCCCAATTCACCCCTCCACTTT. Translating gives CAISESWDPNSPLHF.

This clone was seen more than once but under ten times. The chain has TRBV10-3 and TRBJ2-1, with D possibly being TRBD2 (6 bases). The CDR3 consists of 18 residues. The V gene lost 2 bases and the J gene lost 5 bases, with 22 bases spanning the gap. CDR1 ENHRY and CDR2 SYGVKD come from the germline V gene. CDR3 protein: CAISEEPPGLKTHNEQFF. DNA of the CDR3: TGTGCCATCAGTGAGGAACCCCCGGGACTCAAAACCCACAATGAGCAGTTCTTC.

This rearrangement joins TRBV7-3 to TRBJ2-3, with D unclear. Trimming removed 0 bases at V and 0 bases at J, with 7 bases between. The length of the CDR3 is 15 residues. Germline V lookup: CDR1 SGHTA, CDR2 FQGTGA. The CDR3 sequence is CASSLTSRSTDTQYF. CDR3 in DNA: TGTGCCAGCAGCTTAACGTCGAGAAGCACAGATACGCAGTATTTT.

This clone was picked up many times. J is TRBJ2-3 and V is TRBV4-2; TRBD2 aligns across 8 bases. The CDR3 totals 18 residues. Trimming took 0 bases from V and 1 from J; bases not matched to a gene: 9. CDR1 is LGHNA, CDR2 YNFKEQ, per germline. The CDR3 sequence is CASSQDISGSLGTDTQYF. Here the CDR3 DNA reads TGTGCCAGCAGCCAAGATATAAGCGGGAGTCTCGGCACAGATACGCAGTATTTT.